The 25 T cell receptor beta chains listed next were all sequenced from one sample in a study of cytomegalovirus exposure and HLA in healthy donors. Primers included in the PCR were 60 Vbeta and 13 Jbeta primers. TCRdb keeps only in-frame clones here, not all; method: immunoSEQ multiplex PCR. This sample has roughly 180,000 clones, with approximately 84% found just once. Sequenced: PBMCs. All receptors come from a man aged 30-40 years in good health and CMV-seronegative.

The V call is TRBV19, the J call TRBJ2-3, with TRBD2 matching 7 bases. The CDR3 extends over 13 amino acids. Germline trimming cut 6 bases from V and 3 bases from J; bases unmatched to any gene: 3. Germline lookup yields CDR1 LNHDA and CDR2 SQIVND (reference sequence). The CDR3: CASSQGGTDTQYF. CDR3 DNA: TGTGCCAGTAGCCAGGGAGGGACAGATACGCAGTATTTT.

The J gene is TRBJ1-4, the V gene TRBV2; 7 nucleotides align to TRBD1. Looked up from germline, CDR1 is SNHLY and CDR2 is FYNNEI. V gave up 5 bases and J gave up 8 bases; unmatched junction bases: 17. The CDR3 spans 17 residues. CDR3 sequence: CASSTSEPGQLTEKLFF. For the CDR3, the DNA is TGTGCCAGCAGTACATCGGAGCCGGGACAGCTAACGGAAAAACTGTTTTTT.

The V call is TRBV6-1, the J call TRBJ2-3; 12 nucleotides match TRBD2. V trimming: 3 bases; J trimming: 6 bases; junction bases outside the gene matches: 4. Germline lookup yields CDR1 MNHNS and CDR2 SASEGT. The length of the CDR3 is 15 residues. CDR3 protein: CASSDTSGRRDTQYF. CDR3 DNA sequence: TGTGCCAGCAGTGATACTAGCGGGAGGAGGGATACGCAGTATTTT.

The CDR3 sequence is CASSPSGGSDEQFF. As DNA, the CDR3 is TGTGCCAGCAGTCCTAGCGGGGGATCGGATGAGCAGTTCTTC. V is TRBV6-4 and J is TRBJ2-1, with 10 nucleotides matching TRBD2. CDR1 is MRHNA and CDR2 is SNTAGT in the germline V gene. V shed 5 bases and J 8 bases; nucleotides not matched to a gene: 6. CDR3 length: 14 amino acids.

The V gene is TRBV7-2, the J gene TRBJ1-5; the D is unclear. The CDR3 has 13 amino acids. Per germline, CDR1 SGHTA and CDR2 FQGNSA. Trimming left V 3 bases short and J 2 bases short, with 5 bases between. The CDR3 DNA sequence: TGTGCCAGCAGCTTCTACGGCAATCAGCCCCAGCATTTT. This translates into CASSFYGNQPQHF.

In this sample, this clone turned up once. The CDR3: CASSVAGNTEAFF. CDR3 DNA: TGTGCCAGCAGCGTAGCAGGGAACACTGAAGCTTTCTTT. The V and J genes are TRBV9 and TRBJ1-1; D is unclear. V was shortened by 0 bases and J by 1 base, with 4 bases between the two germline ends. This CDR3 spans 13 amino acids. CDR1 and CDR2 (germline): SGDLS, YYNGEE.

The chain links TRBV5-4 to TRBJ2-5; D might be TRBD1 (6 bases). The V and J ends lost 0 bases and 4 bases respectively, with 7 bases between them. This CDR3 has 13 residues. CDR1 and CDR2 (germline): SGHNT, YYREEE (reference sequence). CDR3 DNA sequence: TGTGCCAGCAGCTTGGGACAGGTAGAGACCCAGTACTTC. This translates into CASSLGQVETQYF.

The chain uses TRBV25-1 and TRBJ2-1, with TRBD2 matching over 9 bases. Germline CDR1 and CDR2: MGHDK and SYGVNS. V shed 6 bases and J 7 bases; nucleotides not matched to a gene: 7. CDR3 length: 14 amino acids. This CDR3 reads CASRSAGGGNEQFF. The CDR3 DNA follows: TGTGCCAGCAGGTCAGCGGGAGGAGGGAATGAGCAGTTCTTC.

The chain uses TRBV19 and TRBJ1-5; 7 bases map to TRBD1. CDR3 length: 14 residues. The V gene's germline CDR1 is LNHDA and CDR2 SQIVND (reference sequence). V dropped 7 bases and J dropped 7; count of bases not matched to a gene: 10. Here the CDR3 reads CASKQGLDWQPQHF. Here the CDR3 DNA reads TGTGCCAGTAAACAGGGGCTAGATTGGCAGCCCCAGCATTTT. The variable domain in full, completed from reference TRBV19 and TRBJ1-5, reads DGGITQSPKYLFRKEGQNVTLSCEQNLNHDAMYWYRQDPGQGLRLIYYSQIVNDFQKGDIAEGYSVSREKKESFPLTVTSAQKNPTAFYLCASKQGLDWQPQHFGDGTRLSIL.

The CDR3 nucleotides read TGTGCCAGCAGCGACCCCGAAACTATATTCGTCACAGATACGCAGTATTTT. Amino acid sequence: CASSDPETIFVTDTQYF. The rearrangement uses TRBV7-9 and TRBJ2-3; D is unresolved. This CDR3 contains 17 residues. Germline CDR1 SEHNR, CDR2 FQNEAQ (reference sequence). V gave up 5 bases and J gave up 2 bases, with 20 bases separating them.

CDR3 sequence (DNA): TGTGCCAGCAGACTGCCAGGGGGCTATGGCTACACCTTC. It codes for CASRLPGGYGYTF. The J gene is TRBJ1-2, the V gene TRBV5-6; 7 positions match TRBD1. CDR3 length: 13 amino acids. V was clipped by 5 bases and J by 4 bases; unmatched bases: 5. Germline V gene sequence: CDR1 SGHDT, CDR2 YYEEEE.

This chain joins TRBV2 and TRBJ1-1; D gene uncertain. CDR1 is SNHLY, CDR2 FYNNEI, per germline. The CDR3 spans 12 residues. Trimming stripped 5 bases from V and 6 bases from J, with 10 bases between. The CDR3 loop reads CASSRQAAEAFF. Written as DNA, the CDR3 is TGTGCCAGCAGTCGTCAGGCCGCTGAAGCTTTCTTT.

This clone was detected only a few times. The V call is TRBV6-6, the J call TRBJ2-2; D is possibly TRBD1 (6 bases). Trimming left V 3 bases short and J 1 base short, with 9 bases between. This CDR3 contains 15 residues. The germline gives CDR1 MNHNY, CDR2 SVGAGI (reference sequence). The chain's CDR3 is CASSYGRGNTGELFF. In DNA, the CDR3 is TGTGCCAGCAGTTATGGCAGGGGGAACACCGGGGAGCTGTTTTTT.

J is TRBJ2-5 and V is TRBV18; 10 bases match TRBD1. Unmatched junction bases numbered 8, after V lost 6 bases and J lost 4 bases. The length of the CDR3 is 15 residues. In germline, CDR1 is KGHSH, CDR2 LQKENI. The CDR3 coding sequence is TGTGCCAGCTCCCGGGGACAGGGGATAGGAGAGACCCAGTACTTC. This codes for CASSRGQGIGETQYF.

Details on this clone: This sample also contains other DNA sequences that code for the same CDR3. The chain recombines TRBV7-9 with TRBJ1-6; 7 bases are shared with TRBD1. The CDR3 consists of 15 residues. J was trimmed by 2 bases and V by 5 bases; bases with no gene match: 3. The V gene's germline CDR1 is SEHNR and CDR2 FQNEAQ (reference sequence). The CDR3 nucleotides read TGTGCCAGCAGCGGGGACAGCGCCTATAATTCACCCCTCCACTTT. It encodes CASSGDSAYNSPLHF.

CDR3 DNA: TGTGCCAGCAGCCCCGAGATGATCACGGATGAGCAGTTCTTC. Amino acids: CASSPEMITDEQFF. The chain has TRBV5-4 and TRBJ2-1, with no clear D. The CDR3 covers 14 residues. Germline values: CDR1 SGHNT, CDR2 YYREEE (reference sequence). V was cut by 4 bases and J by 8 bases, with 16 bases left in between.

This clone was detected a few times. The chain uses TRBV29-1 and TRBJ1-3; D is unclear. The CDR3 is made up of 13 amino acids. CDR1 and CDR2 (germline): SQVTM, ANQGSEA. V lost 3 bases and J lost 3, with 9 bases in between. CDR3 nucleotide sequence: TGCAGCGTTGAGGGCTCAGGTGGAAACACCATATATTTT. As protein: CSVEGSGGNTIYF.

On this clone itself: At one end, the junction sequence differs from germline, possibly due to a read error. This chain uses TRBV7-7 with TRBJ2-5, with TRBD1 identical over 8 bases. The CDR3 runs 15 residues. Germline CDR1 SSHAT, CDR2 FNYEAQ (reference sequence). The CDR3 bases are TGTGCCAGCAGCACCAGGACAGGGCCCCAAGAAACCCAGTACTTC. Translating it yields CASSTRTGPQETQYF.

This rearrangement joins TRBV5-5 to TRBJ2-5; D remains ambiguous. Trimming took 3 bases from V and 5 from J, leaving 14 bases between them. Germline V gene sequence: CDR1 SGHKS, CDR2 YYEKEE (reference sequence). The length of the CDR3 is 14 residues. The CDR3 DNA reads as TGTGCCAGCAGCTCCCCAAACTCCGGGGAGACCCAGTACTTC. This gives the protein CASSSPNSGETQYF.

This chain links TRBV19 with TRBJ1-3; TRBD1 might be the D (6 bases). Germline CDR1 reads LNHDA; CDR2 reads SQIVND (reference sequence). The CDR3 runs 14 residues. V gave up 5 bases and J gave up 9 bases, with 17 bases separating them. The CDR3 nucleotides read TGTGCCAGTAGTGACAACAGGGAGGGAGGCACCATATATTTT. Translated: CASSDNREGGTIYF.

The chain employs TRBV19 and TRBJ2-7; D might be TRBD1 (5 bases). CDR1 LNHDA and CDR2 SQIVND come from the germline V gene (reference sequence). This CDR3 contains 14 residues. With 0 bases removed from V and 1 base from J, the gap between germline ends came to 7 bases. CDR3 sequence (DNA): TGTGCCAGTAGTATAGAGGGGCAGTCCTACGAGCAGTACTTC. Residues: CASSIEGQSYEQYF.

The chain employs TRBV7-9 and TRBJ2-7, with TRBD2 identical over 11 bases. The CDR3 runs 15 residues. Germline CDR1 reads SEHNR; CDR2 reads FQNEAQ (reference sequence). With 6 bases clipped from V and 2 bases from J, the junction kept 6 bases outside the gene matches. CDR3 residues: CASRRGTSGTYEQYF. The CDR3 DNA reads TGTGCCAGCAGACGAGGGACTAGCGGTACCTACGAGCAGTACTTC.

The CDR3 region is CASSLVPLAGFNEQFF. The CDR3 coding sequence is TGCGCCAGCAGCTTGGTTCCCCTAGCCGGCTTCAATGAGCAGTTCTTC. The rearrangement uses TRBV5-1 and TRBJ2-1; D is possibly TRBD2 (5 bases). The germline V and J ends were trimmed by 0 bases and 6 bases, with 16 bases remaining between them. In germline, CDR1 is SGHRS, CDR2 YFSETQ. The CDR3 length is 16 residues.

V gene TRBV9 combines with J gene TRBJ2-7, with 10 bases fitting TRBD1. The germline V gene has CDR1 SGDLS and CDR2 YYNGEE. The V and J ends lost 3 bases and 3 bases, in that order; junction bases with no gene match: 6. The CDR3 length is 15 residues. CDR3 in amino acids: CASSEGTGEFYEQYF. The CDR3 region has the DNA TGTGCCAGCAGCGAAGGGACAGGGGAATTCTACGAGCAGTACTTC. Looking up the rest from reference TRBV9 and TRBJ2-7 gives the full variable domain: DSGVTQTPKHLITATGQRVTLRCSPRSGDLSVYWYQQSLDQGLQFLIQYYNGEERAKGNILERFSAQQFPDLHSELNLSSLELGDSALYFCASSEGTGEFYEQYFGPGTRLTVT.

This chain connects TRBV7-3 to TRBJ2-1; tentative D call: TRBD2 (6 bases). The CDR3 is 15 residues long. V lost 5 bases, J lost 0 bases, and 11 bases lay in between. Germline V gene sequence: CDR1 SGHTA, CDR2 FQGTGA. The chain's CDR3 is CASSLSGSSYNEQFF. The CDR3 DNA sequence: TGTGCCAGCAGCCTTAGCGGTAGCTCCTACAATGAGCAGTTCTTC.